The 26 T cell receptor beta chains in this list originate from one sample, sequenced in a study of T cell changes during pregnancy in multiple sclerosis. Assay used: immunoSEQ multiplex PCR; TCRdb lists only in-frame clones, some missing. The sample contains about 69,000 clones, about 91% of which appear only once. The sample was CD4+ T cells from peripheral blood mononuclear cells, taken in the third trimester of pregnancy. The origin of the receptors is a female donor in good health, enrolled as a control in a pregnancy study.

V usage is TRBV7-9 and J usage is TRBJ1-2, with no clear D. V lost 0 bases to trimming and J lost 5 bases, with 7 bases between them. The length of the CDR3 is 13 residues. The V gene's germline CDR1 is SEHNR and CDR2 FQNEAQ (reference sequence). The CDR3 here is CASSLASLYGYTF. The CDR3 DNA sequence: TGTGCCAGCAGCTTAGCTTCGTTGTATGGCTACACCTTC.

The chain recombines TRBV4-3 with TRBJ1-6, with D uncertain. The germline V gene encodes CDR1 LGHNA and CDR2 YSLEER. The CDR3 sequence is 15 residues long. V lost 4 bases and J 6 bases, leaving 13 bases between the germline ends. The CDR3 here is CASSLYISSNSPLHF. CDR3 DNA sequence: TGCGCCAGCAGCCTTTATATTTCCAGTAATTCACCCCTCCACTTT.

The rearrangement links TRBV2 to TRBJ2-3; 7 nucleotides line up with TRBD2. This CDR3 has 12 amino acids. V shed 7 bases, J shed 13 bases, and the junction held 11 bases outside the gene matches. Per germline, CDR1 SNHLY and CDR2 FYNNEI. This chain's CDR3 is CASTDGGVREYF. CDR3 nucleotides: TGTGCCAGCACGGATGGGGGGGTGCGTGAGTATTTT.

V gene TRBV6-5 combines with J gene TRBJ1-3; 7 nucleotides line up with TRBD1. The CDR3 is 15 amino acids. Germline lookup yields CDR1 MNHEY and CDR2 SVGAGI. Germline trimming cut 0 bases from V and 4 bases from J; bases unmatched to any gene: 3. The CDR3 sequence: CASSYSGQIGNTIYF. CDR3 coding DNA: TGTGCCAGCAGTTACTCGGGACAGATCGGAAACACCATATATTTT.

DNA for the CDR3: TGTGCCAGCAGTGCAACAGGGAACACTGAAGCTTTCTTT. Translation gives CASSATGNTEAFF. The chain is built from TRBV6-1 and TRBJ1-1, with a possible D match to TRBD1 (5 bases). Germline lookup yields CDR1 MNHNS and CDR2 SASEGT. This CDR3 contains 13 residues. V was cut by 4 bases and J by 1 base, with 7 bases left in between.

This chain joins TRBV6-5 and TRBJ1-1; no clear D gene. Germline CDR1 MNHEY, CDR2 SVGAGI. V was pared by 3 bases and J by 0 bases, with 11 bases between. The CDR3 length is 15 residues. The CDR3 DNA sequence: TGTGCCAGCAGTTATCACGGCGGGGTGAACACTGAAGCTTTCTTT. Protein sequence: CASSYHGGVNTEAFF.

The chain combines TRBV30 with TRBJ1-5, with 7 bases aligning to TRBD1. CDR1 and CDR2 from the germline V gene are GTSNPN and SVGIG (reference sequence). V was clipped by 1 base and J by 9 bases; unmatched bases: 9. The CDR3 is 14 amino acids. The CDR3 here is CAWSEGAEVLPQHF. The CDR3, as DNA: TGTGCCTGGAGTGAGGGGGCAGAGGTCCTGCCCCAGCATTTT.

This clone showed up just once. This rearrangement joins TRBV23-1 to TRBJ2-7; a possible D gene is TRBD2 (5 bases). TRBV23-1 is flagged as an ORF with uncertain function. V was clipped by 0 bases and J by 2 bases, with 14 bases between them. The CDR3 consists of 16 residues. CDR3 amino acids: CASSQSESGRPYEQYF. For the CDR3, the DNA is TGCGCCAGCAGTCAATCGGAAAGCGGCAGGCCCTACGAGCAGTACTTC.

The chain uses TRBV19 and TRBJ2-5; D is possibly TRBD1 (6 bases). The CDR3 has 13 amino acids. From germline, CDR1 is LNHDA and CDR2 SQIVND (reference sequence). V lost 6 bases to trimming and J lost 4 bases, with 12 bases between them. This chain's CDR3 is CASRRTVGETQYF. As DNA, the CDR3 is TGTGCCAGTAGAAGGACAGTGGGAGAGACCCAGTACTTC.

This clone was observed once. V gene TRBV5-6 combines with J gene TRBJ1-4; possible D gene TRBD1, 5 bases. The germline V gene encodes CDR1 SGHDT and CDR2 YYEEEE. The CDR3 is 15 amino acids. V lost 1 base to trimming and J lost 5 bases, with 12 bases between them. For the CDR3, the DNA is TGTGCCAGCAGCTTGTTTGACAGCAGAAATGAAAAACTGTTTTTT. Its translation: CASSLFDSRNEKLFF.

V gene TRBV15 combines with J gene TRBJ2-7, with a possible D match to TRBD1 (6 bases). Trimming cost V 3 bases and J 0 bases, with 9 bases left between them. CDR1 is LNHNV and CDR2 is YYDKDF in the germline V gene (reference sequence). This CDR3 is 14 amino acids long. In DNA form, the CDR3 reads TGTGCCACCAGCAGTAGACAGGCCTCCTACGAGCAGTACTTC. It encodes CATSSRQASYEQYF.

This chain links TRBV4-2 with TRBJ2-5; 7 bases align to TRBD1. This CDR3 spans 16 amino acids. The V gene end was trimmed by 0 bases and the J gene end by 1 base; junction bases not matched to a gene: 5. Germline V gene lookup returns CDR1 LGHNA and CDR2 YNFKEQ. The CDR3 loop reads CASSQEGWTGQETQYF. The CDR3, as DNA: TGTGCCAGCAGCCAAGAGGGTTGGACAGGCCAAGAGACCCAGTACTTC.

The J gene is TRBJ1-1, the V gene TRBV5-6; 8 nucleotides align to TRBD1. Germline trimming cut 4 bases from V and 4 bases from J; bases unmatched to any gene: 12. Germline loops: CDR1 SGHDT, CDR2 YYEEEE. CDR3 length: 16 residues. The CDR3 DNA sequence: TGTGCCAGCAGCCCCTCAGGGGGCCCCCCGAGCACTGAAGCTTTCTTT. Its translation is CASSPSGGPPSTEAFF.

The CDR3 protein is CASSSRSSGWDNEQFF. CDR3 DNA: TGTGCCAGCAGCTCGAGGTCTAGCGGGTGGGACAATGAGCAGTTCTTC. The chain has TRBV7-3 and TRBJ2-1; 8 nucleotides match TRBD2. CDR1 SGHTA and CDR2 FQGTGA come from the germline V gene. The CDR3 length is 16 residues. V shed 4 bases, J shed 5 bases, and the junction held 10 bases outside the gene matches.

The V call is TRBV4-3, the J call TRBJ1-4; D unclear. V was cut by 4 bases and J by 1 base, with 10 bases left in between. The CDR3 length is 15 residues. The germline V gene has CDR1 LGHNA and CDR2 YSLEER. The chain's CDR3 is CASSPEPRTNEKLFF. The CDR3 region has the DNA TGCGCCAGCAGCCCTGAACCGCGAACTAATGAAAAACTGTTTTTT.

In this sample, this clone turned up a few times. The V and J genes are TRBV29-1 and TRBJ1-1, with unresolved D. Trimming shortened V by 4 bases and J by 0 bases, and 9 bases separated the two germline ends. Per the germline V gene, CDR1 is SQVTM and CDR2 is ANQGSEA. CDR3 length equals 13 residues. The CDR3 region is CSVGRTMNTEAFF. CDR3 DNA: TGCAGCGTTGGGAGAACAATGAACACTGAAGCTTTCTTT.

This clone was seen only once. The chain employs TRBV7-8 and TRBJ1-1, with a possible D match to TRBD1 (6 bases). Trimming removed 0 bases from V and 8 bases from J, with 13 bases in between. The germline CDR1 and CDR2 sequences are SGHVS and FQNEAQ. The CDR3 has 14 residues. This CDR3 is CASSLAGGRREAFF. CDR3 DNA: TGTGCCAGCAGCTTAGCCGGGGGGCGGAGAGAAGCTTTCTTT.

Here the CDR3 reads CASSPRQETNEKLFF. The CDR3 DNA follows: TGTGCCAGCAGCCCCCGACAGGAAACTAATGAAAAACTGTTTTTT. The rearrangement links TRBV7-9 to TRBJ1-4, with D possibly TRBD1 on 6 matching bases. Trimming cost V 5 bases and J 1 base, with 11 bases left between them. The CDR3 loop spans 15 amino acids. Looked up from germline, CDR1 is SEHNR and CDR2 is FQNEAQ (reference sequence).

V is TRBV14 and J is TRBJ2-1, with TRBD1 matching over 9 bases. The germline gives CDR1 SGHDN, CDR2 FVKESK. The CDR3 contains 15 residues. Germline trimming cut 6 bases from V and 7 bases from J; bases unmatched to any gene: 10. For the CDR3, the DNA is TGTGCCAGCAGTTTAACAGGGGGCGCACATAATGAGCAGTTCTTC. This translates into CASSLTGGAHNEQFF.

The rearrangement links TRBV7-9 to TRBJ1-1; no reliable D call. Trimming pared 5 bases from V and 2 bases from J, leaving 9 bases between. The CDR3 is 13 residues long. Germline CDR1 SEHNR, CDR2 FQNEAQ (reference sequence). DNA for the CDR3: TGTGCCAGCAGCCCCGGTTCTAACACTGAAGCTTTCTTT. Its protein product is CASSPGSNTEAFF.

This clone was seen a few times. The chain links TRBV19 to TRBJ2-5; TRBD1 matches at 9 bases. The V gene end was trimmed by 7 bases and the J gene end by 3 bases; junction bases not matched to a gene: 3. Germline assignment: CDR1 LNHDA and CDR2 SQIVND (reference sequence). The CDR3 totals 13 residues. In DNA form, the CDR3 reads TGTGCCAGTACCCGACAGGGGGAAGAGACCCAGTACTTC. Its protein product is CASTRQGEETQYF.

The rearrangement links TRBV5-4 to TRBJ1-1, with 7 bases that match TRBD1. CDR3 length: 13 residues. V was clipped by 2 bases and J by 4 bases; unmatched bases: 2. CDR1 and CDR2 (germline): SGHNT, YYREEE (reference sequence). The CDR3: CASSLTGATEAFF. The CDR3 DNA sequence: TGTGCCAGCAGCTTAACAGGGGCCACTGAAGCTTTCTTT.

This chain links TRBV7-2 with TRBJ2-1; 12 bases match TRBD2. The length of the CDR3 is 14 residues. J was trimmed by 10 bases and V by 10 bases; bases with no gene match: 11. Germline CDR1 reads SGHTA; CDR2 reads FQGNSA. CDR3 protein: CATQEGLAGGEQFF. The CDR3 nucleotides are TGTGCCACACAAGAGGGGCTAGCGGGGGGGGAGCAGTTCTTC.

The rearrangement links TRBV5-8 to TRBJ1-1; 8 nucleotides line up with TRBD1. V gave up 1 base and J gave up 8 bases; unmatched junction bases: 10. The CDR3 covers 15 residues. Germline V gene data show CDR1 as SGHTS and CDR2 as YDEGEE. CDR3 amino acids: CASSLPGTGSREAFF. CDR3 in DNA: TGTGCCAGCAGCTTGCCGGGGACAGGTAGTAGGGAAGCTTTCTTT.

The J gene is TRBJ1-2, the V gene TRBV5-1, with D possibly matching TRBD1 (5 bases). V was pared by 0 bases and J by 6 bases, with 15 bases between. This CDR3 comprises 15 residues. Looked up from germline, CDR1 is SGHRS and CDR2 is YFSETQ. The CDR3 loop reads CASSLEGEGLNGYTF. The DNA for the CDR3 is TGCGCCAGCAGCTTGGAAGGGGAAGGGCTTAATGGCTACACCTTC.

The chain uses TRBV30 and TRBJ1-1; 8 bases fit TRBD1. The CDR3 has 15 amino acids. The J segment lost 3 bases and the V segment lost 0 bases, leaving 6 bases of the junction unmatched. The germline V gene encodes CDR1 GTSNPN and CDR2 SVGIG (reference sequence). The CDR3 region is CAWSVRDRLYTEAFF. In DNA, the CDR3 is TGTGCCTGGAGTGTAAGGGACAGGCTATACACTGAAGCTTTCTTT.